This T cell receptor (beta chain) is from a study of shared clonotypes between healthy human individuals. The CDR3 has 13 residues. Looked up from germline, CDR1 is SGHVS and CDR2 is FQNEAQ. The V gene lost 2 bases and the J gene lost 10 bases, with 9 bases spanning the gap. Using immunoSEQ multiplex PCR, the repertoire was profiled, and TCRdb retains in-frame clones only, with some absent. The table records more than 2 million clones, roughly 94% of them present only once. Sequencing input: naive CD4+ T cells sorted from blood. Subset given: CD45RA+ positively selected. This TCR was recovered from a man aged 18 to 30 in good health. The genes are TRBV7-8 and TRBJ1-6; D is unresolved. The CDR3 region is CASSLMNPSPLHF. The CDR3 DNA sequence: TGTGCCAGCAGCTTAATGAATCCCTCACCCCTCCACTTT.